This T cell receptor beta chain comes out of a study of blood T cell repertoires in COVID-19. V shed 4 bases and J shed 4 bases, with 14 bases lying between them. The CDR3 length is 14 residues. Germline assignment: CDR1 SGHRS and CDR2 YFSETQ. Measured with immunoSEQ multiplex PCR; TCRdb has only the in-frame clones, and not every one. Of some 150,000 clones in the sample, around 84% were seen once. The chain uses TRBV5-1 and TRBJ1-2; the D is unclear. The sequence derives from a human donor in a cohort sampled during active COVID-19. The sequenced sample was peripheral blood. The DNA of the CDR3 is TGCGCCAGCAGCGTGGACCTCTCTATCTATGGCTACACCTTC. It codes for CASSVDLSIYGYTF.